In its sample, the clone carrying this TCR beta chain was seen a few times. Its antigen remains unknown. Trimming took off 1 base at V and 1 base at J, with 16 bases between the two ends. Germline values: CDR1 SGHDN, CDR2 FVKESK. The CDR3 consists of 18 residues. PCR amplification relied on 60 Vbeta primers (plus 13 Jbeta primers). Sequencing used immunoSEQ multiplex PCR; TCRdb keeps in-frame clones, though not all of them. Of 100,000 to 150,000 clones listed, less than 75% are singletons. The data were taken from a study of cytomegalovirus exposure and HLA in healthy donors. Study-level results: In a later analysis, specific HLA alleles were associated with under 20,000 TCR beta sequences at a 0.05 false discovery rate. Most CMV-associated TCR beta chains appeared HLA-restricted in a later analysis.

The origin of this receptor is a middle-aged woman in good health and CMV-seropositive. The sequencing input was PBMCs. The V and J genes are TRBV14 and TRBJ2-2, with D possibly TRBD1 on 6 matching bases. The CDR3 loop is CASSQGTALSLNTGELFF. Written as DNA, the CDR3 is TGTGCCAGCAGCCAAGGGACAGCCCTGTCCCTGAACACCGGGGAGCTGTTTTTT.